The clone carrying this T cell receptor beta chain appeared a single time. Its antigen is not known. As for treatment: approximately 11-day PBMC culture with coronavirus spike peptide pools or control peptides (ViraFEST assay). The CDR3 extends over 13 amino acids. V shed 6 bases and J 6 bases; nucleotides not matched to a gene: 6. Germline V gives CDR1 MNHNS, CDR2 SASEGT. The sample belongs to a study of vaccination and CD4 T cells after COVID-19. Cultured CD4+ T cells had their DNA profiled by the Oncomine TCR Beta short-read assay. TCRdb recomputed calls from the PCR reads with MiXCR, one row per CDR3 protein. The table records 20,000 to 25,000 distinct CDR3 sequences, over 45% of them present only once.

The clonotype originates from a human donor who had recovered from COVID-19. The chain employs TRBV6-1 and TRBJ1-2, with TRBD1 matching over 8 bases. The sequenced sample consisted of CD4+ T cells from blood, cultured in vitro. As DNA, the CDR3 is TGTGCCAGCAGGCTAGACAGGGGAAATGGCTACACCTTC. Protein: CASRLDRGNGYTF.